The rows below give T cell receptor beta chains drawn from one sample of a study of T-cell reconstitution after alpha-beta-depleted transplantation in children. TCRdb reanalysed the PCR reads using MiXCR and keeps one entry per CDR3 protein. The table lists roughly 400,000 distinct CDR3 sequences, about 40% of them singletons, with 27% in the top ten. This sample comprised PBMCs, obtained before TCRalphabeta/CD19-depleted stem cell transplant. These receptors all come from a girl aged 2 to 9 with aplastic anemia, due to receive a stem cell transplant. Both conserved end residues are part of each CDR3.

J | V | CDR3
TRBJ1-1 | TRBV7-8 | CASSWTGWNTEAFF
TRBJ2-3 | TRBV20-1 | CSAGAPSDTQYF
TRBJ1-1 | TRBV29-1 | CSADRGLHTEAFF
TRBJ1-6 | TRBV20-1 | CSAREGGGLLGSPLHF
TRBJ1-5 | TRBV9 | CASSVSPGLDQPQHF
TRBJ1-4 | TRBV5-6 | CASSFLGPGEGKLFF
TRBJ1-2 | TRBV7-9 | CASSLITDRGAGYTF
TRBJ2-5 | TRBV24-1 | CATRPGTGGQETQYF
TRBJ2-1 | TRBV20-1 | CSARERHNEQFF
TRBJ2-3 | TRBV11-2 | CASSLRRTSSTDTQYF
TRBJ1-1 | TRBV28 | CASSYSRSNTEAFF
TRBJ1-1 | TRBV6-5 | CASGRQGPSDFF
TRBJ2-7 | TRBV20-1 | CSAIGLQPYEQYF
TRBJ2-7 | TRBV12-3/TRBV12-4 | CASSEEGALYEQYF
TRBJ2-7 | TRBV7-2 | CASSNRGRVSYEQYF
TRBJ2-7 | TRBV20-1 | CSASSPQAANYEQYF
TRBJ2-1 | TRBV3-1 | CASSPGRYLGRDNEQFF
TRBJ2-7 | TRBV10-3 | CAISEPSGRAYEQYF
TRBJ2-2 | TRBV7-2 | CASSLARAGGLNTGELFF
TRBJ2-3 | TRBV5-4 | CASSPSGGPTDTQYF
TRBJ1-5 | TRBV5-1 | CASSPGTGRGNQPQHF
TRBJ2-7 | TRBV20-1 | CSAREALGAGGPYEQYF
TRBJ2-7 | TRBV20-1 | CSASPGGYHEQYF
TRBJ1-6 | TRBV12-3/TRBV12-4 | CASSLQGPNSPLHF
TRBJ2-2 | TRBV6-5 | CASSYAGQWNTGELFF
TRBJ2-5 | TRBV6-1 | CASRTTGGETQYF
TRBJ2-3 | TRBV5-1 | CASSLAPYDLNLRQHRADTHYF
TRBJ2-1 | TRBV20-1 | CSARGPGGRYNEQFF
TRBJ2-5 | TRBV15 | CATSRGSGRQETQYF
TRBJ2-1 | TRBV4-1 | CASSQEWPGGDEQFF
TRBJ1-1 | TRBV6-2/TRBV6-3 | CAGGTGGWVTEAFF
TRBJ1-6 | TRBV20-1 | CSASFREQGSPLHF
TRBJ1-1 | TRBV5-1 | CASSSQAQGARNTEAFF
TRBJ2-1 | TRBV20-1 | CSARTVYNEQFF
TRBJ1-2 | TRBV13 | CASSSGTGYNYGYTF
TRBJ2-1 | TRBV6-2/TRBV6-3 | CASWRERNEQFF
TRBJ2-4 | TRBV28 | CASSWRALAKNIQYF
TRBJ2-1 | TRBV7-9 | CASSLTSGANEQFF
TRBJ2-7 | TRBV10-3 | CAISEQGGNEQYF
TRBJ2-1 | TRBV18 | CASRGTSGDKIYNEQFF